The 32 T cell receptor beta chains presented below share a single source sample, sequenced in a study of T cell responses to AZD1222 COVID-19 vaccine. Sequenced by immunoSEQ multiplex PCR; TCRdb stores in-frame clones only, minus some. Here the sample spans 85,000 to 110,000 clones, 88% being singletons. Sequenced here: peripheral blood, sampled on day 0 of AZD1222 vaccination. These receptor sequences come from an adult in good health.

V usage is TRBV28 and J usage is TRBJ1-2; unclear D gene. V was pared by 3 bases and J by 4 bases, with 12 bases between. This CDR3 spans 14 amino acids. The germline CDR1 and CDR2 sequences are MDHEN and SYDVKM. In DNA, the CDR3 is TGTGCCAGCAGTTTCCCCCTGCGGGCCTATGGCTACACCTTC. Protein sequence: CASSFPLRAYGYTF.

This clone appeared a single time. This chain connects TRBV19 to TRBJ1-2; D is unresolved. Trimming took 1 base from V and 8 from J, leaving 11 bases between them. In germline, CDR1 is LNHDA, CDR2 SQIVND (reference sequence). The CDR3 totals 13 residues. CDR3 protein: CASSIVASRGYTF. The CDR3 DNA reads as TGTGCCAGTAGTATAGTGGCATCTCGGGGCTACACCTTC.

V and J are TRBV7-2 and TRBJ1-2; 7 nucleotides align to TRBD1. J lost 4 bases, V lost 1 base, and 9 bases had no gene match. The length of the CDR3 is 16 residues. From germline, CDR1 is SGHTA and CDR2 FQGNSA. The CDR3 DNA sequence: TGTGCCAGCAGCTTAGAGGGGACAGTGCCTTTCTATGGCTACACCTTC. It is translated as CASSLEGTVPFYGYTF.

The chain links TRBV9 to TRBJ2-7; 14 positions agree with TRBD2. From germline, CDR1 is SGDLS and CDR2 YYNGEE. V was pared by 0 bases and J by 7 bases, with 3 bases of the junction left unmatched. This CDR3 region has 15 residues. CDR3 sequence: CASSVVGLAGEEQYF. The CDR3 nucleotides read TGTGCCAGCAGCGTAGTGGGACTAGCGGGAGAAGAGCAGTACTTC.

This chain connects TRBV19 to TRBJ1-1; no clear D. Deletions cut 8 bases from V and 1 base from J, with 14 bases between. The CDR3 spans 14 residues. Germline CDR1 is LNHDA and CDR2 is SQIVND (reference sequence). The CDR3 region has the DNA TGTGCCAGTGAGAGGGTTTATGGGAACACTGAAGCTTTCTTT. Protein product: CASERVYGNTEAFF.

The chain has TRBV3-1 (or the pseudogene TRBV3-2) and TRBJ1-2; D uncertain. V was cut by 0 bases and J by 7 bases, with 18 bases left in between. Germline CDR1 reads LGHDT; CDR2 reads YNNKEL (reference sequence). This CDR3 region has 16 residues. Here the CDR3 DNA reads TGTGCCAGCAGCCAAGAAGAGATTTTTGGGGAATCTGGCTACACCTTC. Translation gives CASSQEEIFGESGYTF.

The chain combines TRBV7-6 with TRBJ1-6; TRBD1 matches 11 bases. CDR3 length equals 15 residues. With 3 bases clipped from V and 8 bases from J, the junction kept 3 bases outside the gene matches. The germline V gene encodes CDR1 SGHVS and CDR2 FNYEAQ. CDR3 sequence reads: CASSFRTGGDSPLHF. In nucleotides, the CDR3 is TGTGCCAGCAGCTTCCGGACAGGGGGCGATTCACCCCTCCACTTT.

This clone has a handful of counts. V and J are TRBV14 and TRBJ1-6, with a possible D match to TRBD1 (5 bases). This CDR3 contains 12 residues. Germline V CDR1 and CDR2: SGHDN, FVKESK. V was pared by 6 bases and J by 8 bases, with 8 bases between. CDR3 sequence: CASRDNYSPLHF. The CDR3 coding sequence is TGTGCCAGCAGGGACAATTATTCACCCCTCCACTTT.

This chain uses TRBV11-2 with TRBJ2-7; 7 positions agree with TRBD1. From germline, CDR1 is SGHAT and CDR2 FQNNGV. This CDR3 spans 14 amino acids. V shed 4 bases and J 3 bases; nucleotides not matched to a gene: 6. DNA of the CDR3: TGTGCCAGCAGCTCCCCACGGGACAGCTACGAGCAGTACTTC. Its translation is CASSSPRDSYEQYF. The full variable domain, its missing parts supplied by reference TRBV11-2 and TRBJ2-7, is EAGVAQSPRYKIIEKRQSVAFWCNPISGHATLYWYQQILGQGPKLLIQFQNNGVVDDSQLPKDRFSAERLKGVDSTLKIQPAKLEDSAVYLCASSSPRDSYEQYFGPGTRLTVT.

J is TRBJ2-7 and V is TRBV28, with 9 positions matching TRBD1. Looked up from germline, CDR1 is MDHEN and CDR2 is SYDVKM. V was pared by 0 bases and J by 4 bases, with 1 base of the junction left unmatched. The CDR3 sequence is 14 residues long. DNA for the CDR3: TGTGCCAGCAGTTTATGGGGGACAGGGTACGAGCAGTACTTC. Its translation is CASSLWGTGYEQYF.

The chain recombines TRBV5-1 with TRBJ2-3; TRBD1 matches 9 bases. Germline V gives CDR1 SGHRS, CDR2 YFSETQ. V lost 0 bases, J lost 1 base, and 0 bases stayed unmatched. The CDR3 spans 15 residues. The CDR3, as DNA: TGCGCCAGCAGCTTGGGACAGGGGGGCACAGATACGCAGTATTTT. Its translation: CASSLGQGGTDTQYF.

The rearrangement uses TRBV6-2 or TRBV6-3 and TRBJ2-7; D assignment may be TRBD1 or TRBD2 (5 bases each). Germline V gene lookup returns CDR1 MNHEY and CDR2 SVGEGT. This CDR3 is 14 amino acids long. The ends were cut back, 0 bases at V and 2 bases at J, with 8 bases in the middle. CDR3 coding DNA: TGTGCCAGCAGTTACTCTCCGGGGCCCTACGAGCAGTACTTC. It codes for CASSYSPGPYEQYF.

The chain uses TRBV25-1 and TRBJ2-5; D unclear. Germline V CDR1 and CDR2: MGHDK, SYGVNS. CDR3 length: 13 amino acids. V was shortened by 4 bases and J by 5 bases, with 11 bases between the two germline ends. The CDR3 coding sequence is TGTGCCAGCAGTGGGGGATCTACGGAGACCCAGTACTTC. Its translation: CASSGGSTETQYF.

The genes are TRBV3-1 (or the pseudogene TRBV3-2) and TRBJ2-7; 7 bases fit TRBD1. Germline trimming cut 3 bases from V and 2 bases from J; bases unmatched to any gene: 7. CDR1 LGHDT and CDR2 YNNKEL come from the germline V gene (reference sequence). The CDR3 is 15 residues long. DNA for the CDR3: TGTGCCAGCAGCCAGGTCCGGGACAGAGCCTACGAGCAGTACTTC. Translated: CASSQVRDRAYEQYF.

The chain joins TRBV10-2 to TRBJ1-4; TRBD1 aligns across 7 bases. The CDR3 covers 17 residues. V was pared by 6 bases and J by 4 bases, with 14 bases of the junction left unmatched. Germline loops: CDR1 WSHSY, CDR2 SAAADI. In DNA, the CDR3 is TGCGCCAGCAGGGGACAGAGTGTTCCGACGGATAATGAAAAACTGTTTTTT. Its translation is CASRGQSVPTDNEKLFF.

This chain connects TRBV20-1 to TRBJ1-5; D ambiguous. V was trimmed by 3 bases and J by 5 bases, leaving 8 bases between them. Germline-derived CDR1 and CDR2 are DFQATT and SNEGSKA (reference sequence). The CDR3 is 12 amino acids. The CDR3 sequence is CSASFADQPQHF. CDR3 nucleotides: TGCAGTGCTAGTTTTGCTGATCAGCCCCAGCATTTT.

The V gene is TRBV7-9, the J gene TRBJ2-7; 7 bases match TRBD1. Germline V lookup: CDR1 SEHNR, CDR2 FQNEAQ (reference sequence). There are 14 residues in the CDR3. V lost 8 bases to trimming and J lost 1 base; unmatched junction nucleotides: 8. The CDR3 sequence: CASAKRDSSYEQYF. For the CDR3, the DNA is TGTGCCAGCGCGAAGAGGGACAGTTCCTACGAGCAGTACTTC.

J is TRBJ2-7 and V is TRBV28, with D perhaps matching TRBD2 (5 bases). The V end lost 6 bases, the J end lost 3 bases, and 9 bases lay between the germline ends. This CDR3 is 12 amino acids long. In germline, CDR1 is MDHEN, CDR2 SYDVKM. The CDR3 nucleotides are TGTGCCAGCAGCCCGGGGAGCTACGAGCAGTACTTC. This encodes CASSPGSYEQYF.

The genes are TRBV19 and TRBJ2-7; a weak D match, TRBD2 (5 bases). This CDR3 is built from 15 residues. Germline V gene lookup returns CDR1 LNHDA and CDR2 SQIVND (reference sequence). V was trimmed by 5 bases and J by 6 bases, leaving 20 bases between them. CDR3 bases: TGTGCCAGTAGTCCGTCAGTGGGTGGCGGGTCCGAGCAGTACTTC. Translation gives CASSPSVGGGSEQYF.

V is TRBV7-9 and J is TRBJ2-1; TRBD1 aligns across 8 bases. Trimming cost V 4 bases and J 7 bases; bases outside gene matches: 18. CDR3 size: 18 residues. Looked up from germline, CDR1 is SEHNR and CDR2 is FQNEAQ (reference sequence). CDR3 nucleotide sequence: TGTGCCAGCAGCTCAACCCGACGAGACAGGGGAAACAATAATGAGCAGTTCTTC. Translation: CASSSTRRDRGNNNEQFF.

This clone was recorded only once. V usage is TRBV5-5 and J usage is TRBJ1-5, with 7 bases lining up with TRBD1. Unmatched junction bases numbered 7, after V lost 4 bases and J lost 0 bases. Germline V lookup: CDR1 SGHKS, CDR2 YYEKEE (reference sequence). This CDR3 has 16 amino acids. The CDR3 loop reads CASSPGGTHSNQPQHF. The CDR3 bases are TGTGCCAGCAGCCCAGGGGGGACCCATAGCAATCAGCCCCAGCATTTT. Supplemented by reference TRBV5-5 and TRBJ1-5, the full variable domain reads DAGVTQSPTHLIKTRGQQVTLRCSPISGHKSVSWYQQVLGQGPQFIFQYYEKEERGRGNFPDRFSARQFPNYSSELNVNALLLGDSALYLCASSPGGTHSNQPQHFGDGTRLSIL.

This chain links TRBV3-1 (or the pseudogene TRBV3-2) with TRBJ1-1, with unresolved D. Germline loops: CDR1 LGHDT, CDR2 YNNKEL (reference sequence). The CDR3 consists of 12 residues. V gave up 2 bases and J gave up 9 bases, with 10 bases separating them. CDR3 in amino acids: CASSQWASQAFF. For the CDR3, the DNA is TGTGCCAGCAGCCAATGGGCCTCTCAAGCTTTCTTT.

This clone was found once. This rearrangement joins TRBV14 to TRBJ2-7, with D unresolved. Deletions cut 4 bases from V and 2 bases from J, with 15 bases between. This CDR3 contains 15 residues. The germline V gene has CDR1 SGHDN and CDR2 FVKESK. In DNA, the CDR3 is TGTGCCAGCAGCCCGGTAATGGGTAGTACCTACGAGCAGTACTTC. This gives the protein CASSPVMGSTYEQYF.

This rearrangement joins TRBV6-5 to TRBJ2-5, with TRBD2 matching over 8 bases. This CDR3 is built from 14 residues. V lost 5 bases to trimming and J lost 1 base; unmatched junction nucleotides: 3. Germline V lookup: CDR1 MNHEY, CDR2 SVGAGI. The CDR3 region has the DNA TGTGCCAGCAGTCCGGGAGGGGCCCAAGAGACCCAGTACTTC. As protein: CASSPGGAQETQYF.

The rearrangement links TRBV6-1 to TRBJ1-6; TRBD1 agrees at 8 bases. Germline loops: CDR1 MNHNS, CDR2 SASEGT. V was clipped by 2 bases and J by 7 bases; unmatched bases: 4. The CDR3 loop spans 15 amino acids. This CDR3 is CASSELDRENSPLHF. CDR3 nucleotides: TGTGCCAGCAGTGAACTGGACAGGGAAAATTCACCCCTCCACTTT.

This rearrangement joins TRBV6-5 to TRBJ2-6; 7 nucleotides align to TRBD1. The CDR3 runs to 16 residues. Germline loops: CDR1 MNHEY, CDR2 SVGAGI. Trimming removed 2 bases from V and 2 bases from J; junction bases left unmatched: 3. The CDR3 sequence is CASSYDTGAGANVLTF. For the CDR3, the DNA is TGTGCCAGCAGTTACGACACAGGGGCTGGGGCCAACGTCCTGACTTTC.

V is TRBV10-3 and J is TRBJ1-1; TRBD1 matches 7 bases. Per germline, CDR1 ENHRY and CDR2 SYGVKD. This CDR3 spans 15 amino acids. V was clipped by 4 bases and J by 4 bases; unmatched bases: 9. CDR3 nucleotide sequence: TGTGCCATCAGTGGGTATGGAGGGGGCACCACTGAAGCTTTCTTT. Translation: CAISGYGGGTTEAFF.

The V call is TRBV4-3, the J call TRBJ2-3; 12 bases fit TRBD2. CDR1 LGHNA and CDR2 YSLEER come from the germline V gene. The J segment lost 6 bases and the V segment lost 0 bases, leaving 7 bases of the junction unmatched. The CDR3 has 17 residues. The CDR3 here is CASSQDRQGTSGDTQYF. The DNA of the CDR3 is TGCGCCAGCAGCCAAGATCGCCAAGGGACTAGCGGGGATACGCAGTATTTT.

A single count supports this clone. V and J are TRBV6-5 and TRBJ2-7; the match to TRBD1 covers 11 bases. The CDR3 sequence is 14 residues long. Germline V gene sequence: CDR1 MNHEY, CDR2 SVGAGI. Losses at the gene ends were 2 bases for V and 3 bases for J; bases not matched to a gene: 0. The CDR3 coding sequence is TGTGCCAGCAGTTACGGGACAGGGGGCTACGAGCAGTACTTC. This gives the protein CASSYGTGGYEQYF.

J is TRBJ1-2 and V is TRBV20-1; unclear D gene. There are 11 residues in the CDR3. Germline V gives CDR1 DFQATT, CDR2 SNEGSKA (reference sequence). Trimming shortened V by 0 bases and J by 3 bases, and 2 bases separated the two germline ends. The CDR3 DNA follows: TGCAGTGCTAGAGACGACTATGGCTACACCTTC. Encoded protein: CSARDDYGYTF.

This chain links TRBV6-5 with TRBJ1-2; D perhaps matches TRBD1 (6 bases). V lost 5 bases to trimming and J lost 5 bases, with 12 bases between them. CDR3 length equals 13 residues. Germline V gene lookup returns CDR1 MNHEY and CDR2 SVGAGI. CDR3 protein: CASSPQGSYGYTF. DNA of the CDR3: TGTGCCAGCAGTCCACAGGGTTCGTATGGCTACACCTTC.

The CDR3 nucleotides read TGTGCCAGCAGTTTATTTCTGCCGGGGGAGCTGTTTTTT. Its protein product is CASSLFLPGELFF. The chain is built from TRBV28 and TRBJ2-2; D not certain. Germline V gene lookup returns CDR1 MDHEN and CDR2 SYDVKM. V dropped 1 base and J dropped 8 bases, with 8 bases sitting between them. This CDR3 has 13 residues.